The present entry profiles one T cell receptor (beta chain) with its context. Its antigen is still unknown. This sample is drawn from a study of post-analysis software for immune sequencing data. Germline CDR1 reads MNHEY; CDR2 reads SVGAGI. Trimming pared 2 bases from V and 7 bases from J, leaving 21 bases between. CDR3 length equals 16 residues. Each TCR beta cDNA library carried unique molecular identifiers. TCRdb processed the PCR reads anew with MiXCR; each CDR3 protein has one entry. This table has more than 500,000 distinct CDR3 sequences, around a third appearing once. The study's findings and limits: Patients showed TRBV5-6, TRBV5-1 and TRBV20-1 among a few TRBV segments more frequent than in controls. Same-batch preparations were strongly co-clustered by F measure. Normalized Chao1 diversity was significantly lower in multiple sclerosis patients than in controls.

The sequenced sample consisted of blood. The sequence was obtained from a girl under 18 with multiple sclerosis. The chain couples TRBV6-5 to TRBJ2-7, with D perhaps given as TRBD1 or TRBD2 (6 bases each). CDR3 in amino acids: CASSYLRGQGFREQYF. The CDR3 coding sequence is TGTGCCAGCAGTTACCTGCGGGGACAAGGGTTTCGAGAGCAGTACTTC.